Here is one TCR beta chain with its context. V lost 2 bases and J lost 8, with 16 bases in between. This CDR3 spans 15 amino acids. Germline CDR1 is SGHAT and CDR2 is FQNNGV. The data were taken from a study of blood T cell repertoires in COVID-19. Clones were sequenced by immunoSEQ multiplex PCR, and TCRdb holds only the in-frame ones, with some missing. The sample gives approximately 230,000 clones, around 88% of which show up once; approximately 1.3% is in the top ten. The clonotype was recovered from an elderly man with acute or convalescent COVID-19. The chain combines TRBV11-2 with TRBJ2-1; tentatively, D is TRBD2 (5 bases). Sequenced sample: peripheral blood. The CDR3 DNA sequence: TGTGCCAGCAGCTTAAGGGAGTATGCGTTCTATGAGCAGTTCTTC. It encodes CASSLREYAFYEQFF.